A selection of T cell receptor beta chains follows, all from one sample in a study of CD8 T cells in ankylosing spondylitis. One entry per CDR3 protein, called by TCRdb with MiXCR from the 5' RACE reads. The sample has some 800,000 distinct CDR3 sequences; roughly 10% are singletons. Sample: blood, either unsorted or a sorted T cell fraction (not recorded which). The receptors shown here come from a male donor with ankylosing spondylitis. Each CDR3 is given with its conserved first and last residue. D genes are given only for firm matches. Clone size is stated in some rows and not others, as once, few, many or a class when expanded.

CDR3aa	CDR3nt	v_gene	abundance	d_gene	len	j_gene
CASSQGAGGPDTQYF	TGCGCCAGCAGCCAAGGAGCGGGAGGACCAGATACGCAGTATTTT	TRBV4-3	few	TRBD2	15	TRBJ2-3
CASSLVSSGNQLQFF	TGCGCCAGCAGCTTGGTCTCTAGCGGTAATCAGTTGCAGTTCTTC	TRBV5-1	few	TRBD2	15	TRBJ2-1
CASSRVSRRDARVF	TGTGCCAGCAGCCGAGTTAGCCGGAGGGACGCCCGGGTCTTC	TRBV5-6	NA	NA	14	TRBJ2-7
CSARAGIHQETQYF	TGCAGTGCTAGAGCGGGTATTCACCAAGAGACCCAGTACTTC	TRBV20-1	few	NA	14	TRBJ2-5
CASSLSAGSLSPLHF	TGTGCCAGCAGTTTGTCGGCCGGGAGCCTTTCACCCCTCCACTTT	TRBV27	NA	NA	15	TRBJ1-6
CASSSTIWDTQYF	TGTGCCAGCAGCTCCACGATTTGGGATACGCAGTATTTT	TRBV7-2	many	NA	13	TRBJ2-3
CASSLFPGAQPQHF	TGTGCCAGCAGCCTGTTTCCAGGGGCCCAGCCCCAGCATTTT	TRBV5-5	few	NA	14	TRBJ1-5
CASSLVRSSYNEQFF	TGCGCCAGCAGCTTGGTAAGGAGTTCTTACAATGAGCAGTTCTTC	TRBV5-1	many	NA	15	TRBJ2-1
CASSLRTGSDTGELFF	TGTGCCAGCAGCTTAAGGACGGGTAGCGACACCGGGGAGCTGTTTTTT	TRBV7-3	NA	NA	16	TRBJ2-2
CASSLAAGRGETQYF	TGCGCCAGCAGCTTGGCGGCAGGGAGAGGAGAGACCCAGTACTTC	TRBV5-1	NA	NA	15	TRBJ2-5
CASSFGRAYGYTF	TGTGCCAGCAGTTTTGGCAGAGCCTATGGCTACACCTTC	TRBV6-6	NA	NA	13	TRBJ1-2
CASSRDTEGTEAFF	TGCGCCAGCAGCCGGGACACTGAGGGCACTGAAGCTTTCTTT	TRBV5-1	few	NA	14	TRBJ1-1
CASSYRGSDEQFF	TGTGCCAGCAGTTACAGGGGGAGCGATGAGCAGTTCTTC	TRBV6-5	many	NA	13	TRBJ2-1
CSVRDMGRSDEQYF	TGCAGCGTACGGGACATGGGGCGATCTGACGAGCAGTACTTC	TRBV29-1	many	NA	14	TRBJ2-7
CSVEASKDHPFF	TGCAGCGTTGAGGCGAGCAAGGACCATCCTTTCTTT	TRBV29-1	NA	NA	12	TRBJ1-1